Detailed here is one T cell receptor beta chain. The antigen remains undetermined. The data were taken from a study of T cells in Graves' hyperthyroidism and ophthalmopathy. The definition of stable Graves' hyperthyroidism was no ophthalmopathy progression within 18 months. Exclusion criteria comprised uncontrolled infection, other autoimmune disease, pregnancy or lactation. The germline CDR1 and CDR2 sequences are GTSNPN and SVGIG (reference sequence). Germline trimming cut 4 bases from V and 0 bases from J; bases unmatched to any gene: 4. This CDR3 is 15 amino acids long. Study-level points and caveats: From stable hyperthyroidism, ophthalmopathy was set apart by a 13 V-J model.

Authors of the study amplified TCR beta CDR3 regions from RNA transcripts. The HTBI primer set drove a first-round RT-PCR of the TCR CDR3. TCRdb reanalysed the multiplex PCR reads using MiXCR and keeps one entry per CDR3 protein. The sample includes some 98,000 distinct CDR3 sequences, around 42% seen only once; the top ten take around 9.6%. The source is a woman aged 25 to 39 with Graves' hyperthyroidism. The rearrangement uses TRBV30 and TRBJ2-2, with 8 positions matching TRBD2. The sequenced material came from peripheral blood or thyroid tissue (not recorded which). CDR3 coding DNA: TGTGCCTGGATTACTAGCGGTACGAACACCGGGGAGCTGTTTTTT. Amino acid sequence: CAWITSGTNTGELFF. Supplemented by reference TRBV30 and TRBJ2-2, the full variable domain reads SQTIHQWPATLVQPVGSPLSLECTVEGTSNPNLYWYRQAAGRGLQLLFYSVGIGQISSEVPQNLSASRPQDRQFILSSKKLLLSDSGFYLCAWITSGTNTGELFFGEGSRLTVL.